This T cell receptor beta chain was captured in a study of shared clonotypes between healthy human individuals (dated by TCRdb to 2019 to 2021). For the study in its entirety: Three men and a couple of women, aged 18 to 49 years, made up the cohort. Per donor, three plates each were used for CD4 naive and CD4 memory, two for CD8 naive, and one for CD8 memory. The study deeply sequenced blood TCR repertoires of about 5 healthy adults to estimate repertoire size and the extent of clonotype sharing between individuals. To increase sequencing depth and limit assay-specific biases, TCR repertoire library preparation and sequencing were carried out by different laboratories using diverse techniques. Per donor, leukapheresis produced somewhere between about 0.94 and 10 billion PBMCs. The study at large found these results: About 5% of naive CD4, around 3.6% of naive CD8, around 2.3% of memory CD4, and 0.4% of memory CD8 clonotypes were shared across a handful of donors. Because the study included only a small number of donors, the genetic and exposure-history diversity represented was limited. Based on pairwise subsampling, the degree of clonotype sharing among donors was expected to be affected by sequencing depth. Larger estimated clonotype richness was generally found for naive subsets than for memory subsets. Clonotypes shared by all four sorted-subset donors showed higher generation probabilities than non-shared clonotypes. Only blood was sampled, and tissue TCR repertoires likely differ from those in blood. Rarefaction of sorted-subset datasets indicated incomplete sequencing despite the large sequencing depth.

Donors were healthy HIV-negative adults with no recently reported acute infections or vaccinations. Every donor was a Caucasian adult residing in Nashville, Tennessee, USA. CD4+ T cells were enriched by magnetic negative selection; naive cells were then positively selected on CD45RA, and the negative fraction formed the memory subset. After blood collection by leukapheresis, PBMCs were isolated using Ficoll-Histopaque density gradient centrifugation and then cryopreserved in the vapor phase of liquid nitrogen. Analytical flow cytometry was used to check the purity and quantity of every magnetically sorted T cell population. From each sorted fraction, genomic DNA was isolated and quantified by UV absorbance on a Nanodrop 2000c. Notes on this clone: Its antigen is unknown. Base qualities are not provided; no much larger clone lies one nucleotide away.

Using the deep immunoSEQ assay, TCR CDR3 regions were amplified from genomic DNA by multiplex PCR. Extracted genomic DNA from each cell subset was spread evenly across all wells of several immunoSEQ 96-well plates, with each plate serving as a replicate. For sorted subsets, 200 ng of genomic DNA, equivalent to 30,000 or so T cell genomes, went into each replicate PCR. Purified libraries were quantified with a Qubit 3.0 fluorometer, sized on a Bioanalyzer 2100, and re-quantified with the KAPA Library Quantification kit. A separate single-read 150-cycle Illumina NextSeq 550 flow cell was used to sequence each immunoSEQ 96-well plate. Per the original workflow: The immunoSEQ output contained only junctional sequences without quality scores, so filtering could not match that applied to full-length reads. To assign V/J genes and CDR3, sequences were annotated using PyIR, a Python wrapper for IgBLAST v1.9, with IMGT germline references. Reads were filtered out if the reads had weak V/J assignments (E-value above 1e-6), no CDR3, stop codons, out-of-frame junctions, or ambiguous translated residues. V3J clonotypes were defined as sequences sharing the same inferred V gene, J gene, and CDR3 amino acid sequence. The percentage overlap between two repertoires was calculated by dividing the number of shared unique clonotypes by the size of the smaller repertoire. Repertoire richness was assessed with RTK rarefaction, the Chao1 estimator, and Recon v2.1 estimates of unobserved clonotypes. For all TCRbeta clonotypes obtained by the gDNA method from a handful of donors, generation probabilities were computed with OLGA. TCRdb carries this immuneACCESS record with in-frame sequences only. Its versions omit some clonotypes, under half of them owing to an unresolved V gene in the studies checked, with the rest unexplained. D and trimming come from the DNA, and the V and J calls and clone size come from that table. This sample lists a few million clones; 90% to 95% were detected once. The top ten clones comprise around 0.14% of the sample.

The sample was naive CD4+ T cells sorted from blood. This specimen's cell subset or site label, per the study, means: CD45RA+ positively selected. The clonotype comes from a man in his late teens or twenties in good health.

The nucleotide sequence is given as TGTGCCAGCAGAGGCCAGGGGGAAAGGAATGAGCAGTTCTTC. Translation gives CASRGQGERNEQFF. The chain couples TRBV28 to TRBJ2-1, and TRBD1 matches 7 of the central bases. The CDR3 runs 14 amino acids, cysteine and phenylalanine included. CDR3 DNA only is kept here, 42 bases in frame from base 1. Ends trimmed: V by 6 bases, J by 7 bases; bases unmatched to a gene: 9. The germline V gene gives CDR1 as MDHEN and CDR2 as SYDVKM. Here the CDR3 is joined to the reference TRBV28 and TRBJ2-1 genes, and the full variable domain is: DVKVTQSSRYLVKRTGEKVFLECVQDMDHENMFWYRQDPGLGLRLIYFSYDVKMKEKGDIPEGYSVSREKKERFSLILESASTNQTSMYLCASRGQGERNEQFFGPGTRLTVL.